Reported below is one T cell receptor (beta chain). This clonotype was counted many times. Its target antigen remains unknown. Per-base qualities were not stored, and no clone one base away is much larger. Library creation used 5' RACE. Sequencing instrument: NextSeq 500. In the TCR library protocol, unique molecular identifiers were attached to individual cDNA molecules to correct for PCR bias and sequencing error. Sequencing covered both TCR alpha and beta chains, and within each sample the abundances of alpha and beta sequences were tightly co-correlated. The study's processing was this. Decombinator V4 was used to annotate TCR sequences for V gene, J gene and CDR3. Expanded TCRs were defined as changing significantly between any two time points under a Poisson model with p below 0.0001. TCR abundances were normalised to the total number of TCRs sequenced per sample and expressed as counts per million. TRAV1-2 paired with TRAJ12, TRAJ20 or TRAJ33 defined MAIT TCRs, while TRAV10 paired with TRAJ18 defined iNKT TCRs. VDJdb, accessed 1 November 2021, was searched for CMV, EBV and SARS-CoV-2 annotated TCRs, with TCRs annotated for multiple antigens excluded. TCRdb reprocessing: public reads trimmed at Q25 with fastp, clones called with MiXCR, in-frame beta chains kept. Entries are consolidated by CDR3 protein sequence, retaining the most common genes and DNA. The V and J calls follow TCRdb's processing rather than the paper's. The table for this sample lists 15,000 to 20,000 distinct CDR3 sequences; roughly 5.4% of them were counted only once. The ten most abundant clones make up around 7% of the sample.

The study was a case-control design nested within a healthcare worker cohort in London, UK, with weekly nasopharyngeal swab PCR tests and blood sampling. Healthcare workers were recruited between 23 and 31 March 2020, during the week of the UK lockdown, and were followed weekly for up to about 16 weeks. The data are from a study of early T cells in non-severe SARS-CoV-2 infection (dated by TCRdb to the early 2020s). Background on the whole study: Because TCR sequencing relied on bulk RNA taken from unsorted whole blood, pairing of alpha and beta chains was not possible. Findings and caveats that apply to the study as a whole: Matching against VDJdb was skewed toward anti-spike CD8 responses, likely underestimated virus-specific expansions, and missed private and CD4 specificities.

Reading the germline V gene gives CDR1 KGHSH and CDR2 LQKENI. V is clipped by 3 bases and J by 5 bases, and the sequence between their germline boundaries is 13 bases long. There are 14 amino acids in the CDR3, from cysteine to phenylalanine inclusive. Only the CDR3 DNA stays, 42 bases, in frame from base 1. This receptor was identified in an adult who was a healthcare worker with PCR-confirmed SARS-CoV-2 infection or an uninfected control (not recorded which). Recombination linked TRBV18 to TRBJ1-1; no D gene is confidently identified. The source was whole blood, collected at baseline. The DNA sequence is TGTGCCAGCTCACCGTTCGGGGAAGAGACTGAAGCTTTCTTT. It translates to CASSPFGEETEAFF.